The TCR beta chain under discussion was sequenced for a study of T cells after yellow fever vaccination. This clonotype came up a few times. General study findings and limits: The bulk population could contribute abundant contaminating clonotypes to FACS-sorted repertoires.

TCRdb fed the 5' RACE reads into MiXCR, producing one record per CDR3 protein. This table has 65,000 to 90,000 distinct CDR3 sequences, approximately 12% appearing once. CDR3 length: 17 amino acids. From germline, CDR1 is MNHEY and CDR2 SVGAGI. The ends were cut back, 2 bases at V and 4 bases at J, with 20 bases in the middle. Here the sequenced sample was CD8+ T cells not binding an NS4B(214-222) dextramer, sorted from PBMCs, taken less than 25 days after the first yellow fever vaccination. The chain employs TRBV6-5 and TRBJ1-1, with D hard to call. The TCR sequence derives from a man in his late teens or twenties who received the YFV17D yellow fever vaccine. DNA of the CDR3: TGTGCCAGCAGTTACCAGATAATGACCTACCGGGGCACTGAAGCTTTCTTT. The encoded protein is CASSYQIMTYRGTEAFF.